This T cell receptor (beta chain) was retrieved from a study of T-cell reconstitution after alpha-beta-depleted transplantation in children. This clonotype has ten or more counts. Trimming cost V 4 bases and J 8 bases; bases outside gene matches: 8. The CDR3 runs 16 residues. Per germline, CDR1 SGHTA and CDR2 FQGNSA. Unique molecular identifiers were used in preparing the TCRbeta library. MiXCR, run by TCRdb on the PCR reads, gives a single entry per CDR3 protein. Of about 610,000 distinct CDR3 sequences in the sample, 10% are singletons; the top ten hold 4%. The sequencing here drew on PBMCs from the stem cell graft donor, taken from the stem cell graft. J is TRBJ2-1 and V is TRBV7-2, with 13 positions matching TRBD2. The source of this sequence is a human donor who donated a stem cell graft to a child with acute myeloid leukemia. In DNA form, the CDR3 reads TGTGCCAGCAGCTCTGGACTAGCGGGAGTTTATGATGAGCAGTTCTTC. Translated, it gives CASSSGLAGVYDEQFF.